The rows below give T cell receptor beta chains drawn from one sample of a study of glioma-infiltrating T cells. A single record per CDR3 protein comes from TCRdb applying MiXCR to the multiplex PCR reads. The table has more than 85,000 distinct CDR3 sequences, 20% to 25% seen once. The sample consisted of glioma tissue, nonneoplastic brain tissue, or PBMCs (not recorded which). Receptors were obtained from a human donor with low-grade glioma or glioblastoma, undergoing nonglioma brain surgery, or in good health (not recorded which). CDR3s include the opening cysteine and the closing phenylalanine or tryptophan. A D gene is named only where the DNA matches it firmly. Not every row has a clone size; where given, it reads once, few, many or a size class.

clone size	V gene	J gene	D gene	CDR3 DNA	CDR3 protein
many	TRBV10-3	TRBJ1-1	NA	TGTGCCATCAGTGAGTCGGGGGGGGCCGCTGAAGCTTTCTTT	CAISESGGAAEAFF
few	TRBV4-1	TRBJ2-1	NA	TGCGCCAGCAGCCAAGTTGACATCCTCGTACACAATGAGCAGTTCTTC	CASSQVDILVHNEQFF
many	TRBV20-1	TRBJ2-3	TRBD2	TGCAGTGCTAGAGATGGAGCGGGAGTTGGAGATACGCAGTATTTT	CSARDGAGVGDTQYF
NA	TRBV28	TRBJ2-7	TRBD2	TGTGCCAGCAGTTTATGGGCTAGCGGGAGCAACGAGCAGTACTTC	CASSLWASGSNEQYF
many	TRBV20-1	TRBJ1-2	TRBD1	TGCAGTGCTAGGGACAGGACGACCCGTTATGGCTACACCTTC	CSARDRTTRYGYTF
many	TRBV7-2	TRBJ2-3	NA	TGTGCCAGCAGCTTAGTTGCGGGGGCCGTCACAGATACGCAGTATTTT	CASSLVAGAVTDTQYF
many	TRBV12-3/TRBV12-4	TRBJ1-2	NA	TGTGCCAGCAGCTACGACAGAAACTATGGCTACACCTTC	CASSYDRNYGYTF
few	TRBV12-3/TRBV12-4	TRBJ2-7	NA	TGTGCCAGCAGTTCACCGGGACGCTCCTACGAGCAGTACTTC	CASSSPGRSYEQYF
many	TRBV10-3	TRBJ1-1	TRBD1	TGTGCCATCAGTGATCCCGGCAGGGGGTCCACTGAAGCTTTCTTT	CAISDPGRGSTEAFF
NA	TRBV6-5	TRBJ1-2	NA	TGTGCCAGCAGTTACTCTGGTCCGGCTCTCTATGGCTGCACCTTC	CASSYSGPALYGCTF
many	TRBV7-2	TRBJ2-1	NA	TGTGCCAGCAGCTTAGCCCCGGGGAACCTAAGGAATGAGCAGTTCTTC	CASSLAPGNLRNEQFF
many	TRBV6-1	TRBJ1-2	TRBD1	TGTGCCGCGACAGGGGATGGATCGAGGGGCTACACCTTC	CAATGDGSRGYTF
many	TRBV10-3	TRBJ1-6	TRBD1	TGTGCCATCAGAGCCGGGACAGGAAATTCACCCCTCCACTTT	CAIRAGTGNSPLHF
many	TRBV20-1	TRBJ1-5	NA	TGCAGTGCTAGAGCTACCGGCAGCCTCAATCAGCCCCAGCATTTT	CSARATGSLNQPQHF
few	TRBV3-1	TRBJ1-5	NA	TGTGCCAGCAGCCAAACGGGTGGCAGCAATCAGCCCCAGCATTTT	CASSQTGGSNQPQHF
many	TRBV27	TRBJ1-5	NA	TGTGCCAGCAGTTTAAAACCTCCTTATAGCAATCAGCCCCAGCATTTT	CASSLKPPYSNQPQHF
many	TRBV4-2	TRBJ1-1	NA	TGTGCCAGCACCTTAAAAGGGGACACTGAAGCTTTCTTT	CASTLKGDTEAFF
NA	TRBV12-3/TRBV12-4	TRBJ2-1	NA	TGTGCCAGCAGCCCCCAGGGCTGGGAGCAGTTCTTC	CASSPQGWEQFF
many	TRBV4-2	TRBJ1-1	TRBD1	TGTGCCAGCAGCCGGACAGGGACGGACACTGAAGCTTTCTTT	CASSRTGTDTEAFF
many	TRBV18	TRBJ1-1	NA	TGTGCCAGCTCAGAGGGAGGAGCGAGGACTGAAGCTTTCTTT	CASSEGGARTEAFF
many	TRBV6-1	TRBJ2-4	TRBD2	TGTGCCAGCAGTGAGCATCCCTCGACTAGCGGGACTCCCAAAAACATTCAGTACTTC	CASSEHPSTSGTPKNIQYF
many	TRBV14	TRBJ1-5	NA	TGTGCCAGCAGCCAATTCAGAGATCAGCCCCAGCATTTT	CASSQFRDQPQHF